What follows are 2 T cell receptor beta chains derived from one specimen sequenced in a study of CD8+CD57+ T cells in acquired aplastic anemia. The authors sequenced patients whose flow cytometry had shown CD8+CD57+ cell expansion. Both TCR beta VDJ combination and CDR3 sequence profiling were carried out. Genomic DNA was the template for this profiling. TCRdb re-analysed the reads in MiXCR, keeping a single row per CDR3 protein. This sample has some 98,000 distinct CDR3 sequences, with roughly two thirds found just once. Source material: sorted CD4+, CD8+, or CD8+CD57+ T cells (not recorded which) from PBMCs. The receptors shown here come from a human donor with aplastic anemia.

This chain joins TRBV12-3 or TRBV12-4 and TRBJ2-2; 13 bases fit TRBD2. V trimming: 5 bases; J trimming: 7 bases; junction bases outside the gene matches: 4. The CDR3 sequence is 15 residues long. The CDR3 region is CASSRRTSGSGELFF. CDR3 nucleotides: TGTGCCAGCAGTCGAAGGACTAGCGGGAGCGGGGAGCTGTTTTTT.

V usage is TRBV9 and J usage is TRBJ1-2, with D possibly matching TRBD1 (6 bases). The germline V gene encodes CDR1 SGDLS and CDR2 YYNGEE. The CDR3 is made up of 13 amino acids. Trimming took 3 bases from V and 7 from J, leaving 13 bases between them. The CDR3 sequence: CASSDRGQGGYTF. CDR3 coding DNA: TGTGCCAGCAGCGACCGGGGGCAGGGTGGCTACACCTTC.